Listed below are T cell receptor beta chains from one sample, sequenced in a study of T-cell reconstitution after alpha-beta-depleted transplantation in children. TCRdb used MiXCR to reprocess the PCR reads, holding one entry per CDR3 protein. The sample contains about 170,000 distinct CDR3 sequences, over 8.5% of which appear only once. The sequences come from PBMCs, collected before TCRalphabeta/CD19-depleted stem cell transplant. The receptors shown here come from a boy between 2 and 15 years old with acute myeloid leukemia, due to receive a stem cell transplant. Both conserved end residues are part of each CDR3. Fields, in order: V gene, D gene, J gene, clone size, CDR3 protein, CDR3 DNA. The D gene is left open where the match is weak. For some rows the clone size is stated as once, few or many, or as a class when expanded; others skip it.

v_call: TRBV10-2
d_call: TRBD2
j_call: TRBJ2-1
clone_size: few
cdr3_aa: CASTAGGRVGEQFF
cdr3_nt: TGCGCCAGCACGGCGGGGGGGCGCGTAGGTGAGCAGTTCTTC

v_call: TRBV5-1
d_call: -
j_call: TRBJ2-2
clone_size: many
cdr3_aa: CASRPQSGWAAGELFF
cdr3_nt: TGCGCCAGCAGGCCTCAGAGCGGCTGGGCCGCCGGGGAGCTGTTTTTT

v_call: TRBV7-2
d_call: -
j_call: TRBJ2-1
clone_size: many
cdr3_aa: CASSLYGGEQFF
cdr3_nt: TGTGCCAGCAGCTTATATGGTGGTGAGCAGTTCTTC

v_call: TRBV29-1
d_call: -
j_call: TRBJ2-7
clone_size: many
cdr3_aa: CSVDLAGSNEQYF
cdr3_nt: TGCAGCGTTGATTTGGCAGGGAGCAACGAGCAGTACTTC

v_call: TRBV5-1
d_call: TRBD1
j_call: TRBJ1-1
clone_size: many
cdr3_aa: CASSPRQGGRNTEAFF
cdr3_nt: TGCGCCAGCAGCCCCCGACAGGGAGGGAGGAACACTGAAGCTTTCTTT

v_call: TRBV4-1
d_call: -
j_call: TRBJ2-1
clone_size: many
cdr3_aa: CASSQVSYNEQFF
cdr3_nt: TGCGCCAGCAGCCAGGTCTCCTACAATGAGCAGTTCTTC

v_call: TRBV28
d_call: TRBD2
j_call: TRBJ2-7
clone_size: many
cdr3_aa: CASSPTDSPLAGGYEQYF
cdr3_nt: TGTGCCAGCAGCCCCACCGATTCTCCTCTAGCGGGAGGGTACGAGCAGTACTTC

v_call: TRBV20-1
d_call: TRBD2
j_call: TRBJ2-7
clone_size: many
cdr3_aa: CSADGTSGSSEQYF
cdr3_nt: TGCAGTGCCGACGGGACTAGCGGGAGTAGCGAGCAGTACTTC

v_call: TRBV5-1
d_call: -
j_call: TRBJ2-3
clone_size: many
cdr3_aa: CASRDLGGGLTDTQYF
cdr3_nt: TGCGCCAGCAGAGACCTGGGGGGGGGCCTCACAGATACGCAGTATTTT

v_call: TRBV5-1
d_call: -
j_call: TRBJ2-1
clone_size: many
cdr3_aa: CASGLGTYNEQFF
cdr3_nt: TGCGCCAGCGGTCTAGGGACCTACAATGAGCAGTTCTTC

v_call: TRBV29-1
d_call: TRBD1
j_call: TRBJ1-1
clone_size: -
cdr3_aa: CSVPTGQGHTEAFF
cdr3_nt: TGCAGCGTTCCTACCGGACAGGGTCACACTGAAGCTTTCTTT

v_call: TRBV4-1
d_call: -
j_call: TRBJ2-3
clone_size: many
cdr3_aa: CASSQVLFGTDTQYF
cdr3_nt: TGCGCCAGCAGCCAAGTGCTTTTTGGCACAGATACGCAGTATTTT

v_call: TRBV20-1
d_call: -
j_call: TRBJ1-4
clone_size: many
cdr3_aa: CSARDLRGGSEKLFF
cdr3_nt: TGCAGTGCTAGAGATTTACGGGGCGGGAGTGAAAAACTGTTTTTT

v_call: TRBV4-1
d_call: -
j_call: TRBJ1-6
clone_size: many
cdr3_aa: CASSQVLGNSPLHF
cdr3_nt: TGCGCCAGCAGCCAGGTTCTTGGTAATTCACCCCTCCACTTT

v_call: TRBV5-1
d_call: -
j_call: TRBJ1-1
clone_size: many
cdr3_aa: CASSQGFLTEAFF
cdr3_nt: TGCGCCAGCAGCCAGGGGTTCCTCACTGAAGCTTTCTTT

v_call: TRBV9
d_call: TRBD1
j_call: TRBJ2-5
clone_size: many
cdr3_aa: CASSVSDRGETQYF
cdr3_nt: TGTGCCAGCAGCGTATCGGACAGGGGGGAGACCCAGTACTTC

v_call: TRBV11-2
d_call: -
j_call: TRBJ2-6
clone_size: many
cdr3_aa: CASSLDRGVLSGANVLTF
cdr3_nt: TGTGCCAGCAGCTTAGATAGGGGGGTGCTCTCTGGGGCCAACGTCCTGACTTTC

v_call: TRBV10-3
d_call: -
j_call: TRBJ2-5
clone_size: many
cdr3_aa: CAISESGVAETQYF
cdr3_nt: TGTGCCATCAGTGAGTCTGGGGTAGCGGAGACCCAGTACTTC

v_call: TRBV20-1
d_call: TRBD1
j_call: TRBJ1-6
clone_size: many
cdr3_aa: CSANRDRRDSPLHF
cdr3_nt: TGCAGTGCTAACCGGGACAGGAGGGATTCACCCCTCCACTTT

v_call: TRBV24-1
d_call: TRBD1
j_call: TRBJ2-5
clone_size: many
cdr3_aa: CATSDRRTGQRETQYF
cdr3_nt: TGTGCCACCAGTGATCGTAGGACAGGGCAGCGAGAGACCCAGTACTTC

v_call: TRBV4-2
d_call: -
j_call: TRBJ2-4
clone_size: many
cdr3_aa: CASSQEHGTAKNIQYF
cdr3_nt: TGTGCCAGCAGCCAAGAACACGGGACAGCCAAAAACATTCAGTACTTC

v_call: TRBV11-2
d_call: TRBD1
j_call: TRBJ2-1
clone_size: -
cdr3_aa: CASTTLSRDSSSYNEQFF
cdr3_nt: TGTGCCAGCACTACATTGAGCCGGGACAGTAGTTCCTACAATGAGCAGTTCTTC

v_call: TRBV7-2
d_call: TRBD2
j_call: TRBJ2-1
clone_size: few
cdr3_aa: CASSLAYGLAIYNEQFF
cdr3_nt: TGTGCCAGCAGCTTAGCGTACGGACTAGCGATCTACAATGAGCAGTTCTTC

v_call: TRBV18
d_call: -
j_call: TRBJ1-1
clone_size: many
cdr3_aa: CASSPLGAVTPEAFF
cdr3_nt: TGTGCCAGCTCACCCCTGGGGGCGGTGACTCCTGAAGCTTTCTTT

v_call: TRBV12-3/TRBV12-4
d_call: TRBD2
j_call: TRBJ2-2
clone_size: many
cdr3_aa: CASSQNPAGFGGELFF
cdr3_nt: TGTGCCAGCAGCCAAAACCCAGCGGGGTTCGGCGGGGAGCTGTTTTTT

v_call: TRBV12-3/TRBV12-4
d_call: TRBD2
j_call: TRBJ2-5
clone_size: many
cdr3_aa: CASSRGRDGGDETQYF
cdr3_nt: TGTGCCAGCAGTCGCGGCCGGGATGGGGGGGATGAGACCCAGTACTTC

v_call: TRBV28
d_call: TRBD2
j_call: TRBJ2-3
clone_size: many
cdr3_aa: CASRASGTDTQYF
cdr3_nt: TGTGCCAGCAGAGCTAGCGGAACAGATACGCAGTATTTT

v_call: TRBV30
d_call: TRBD2
j_call: TRBJ2-7
clone_size: -
cdr3_aa: CAWSPGLHYEQYF
cdr3_nt: TGTGCCTGGAGTCCGGGACTACACTACGAGCAGTACTTC

v_call: TRBV11-2
d_call: TRBD1
j_call: TRBJ2-2
clone_size: many
cdr3_aa: CASRSGTGAYGELFF
cdr3_nt: TGTGCCAGCAGGTCCGGGACAGGGGCCTATGGGGAGCTGTTTTTT

v_call: TRBV20-1
d_call: -
j_call: TRBJ1-2
clone_size: many
cdr3_aa: CSARAGFGYTF
cdr3_nt: TGCAGTGCTAGAGCAGGGTTCGGCTACACCTTC

v_call: TRBV9
d_call: -
j_call: TRBJ1-6
clone_size: many
cdr3_aa: CASSPVVNSPLHF
cdr3_nt: TGTGCCAGCAGCCCTGTCGTCAATTCACCCCTCCACTTT

v_call: TRBV7-2
d_call: TRBD1
j_call: TRBJ2-5
clone_size: many
cdr3_aa: CASSLLGQRETQYF
cdr3_nt: TGTGCCAGCAGCTTATTGGGACAGAGAGAGACCCAGTACTTC

v_call: TRBV12-3/TRBV12-4
d_call: -
j_call: TRBJ1-2
clone_size: many
cdr3_aa: CASSFGGNSYGYTF
cdr3_nt: TGTGCCAGCAGTTTTGGGGGGAACTCCTATGGCTACACCTTC

v_call: TRBV12-3/TRBV12-4
d_call: -
j_call: TRBJ1-5
clone_size: -
cdr3_aa: CASSLWGSNQPQHF
cdr3_nt: TGTGCCAGCAGTTTATGGGGGAGCAATCAGCCCCAGCATTTT

v_call: TRBV7-9
d_call: -
j_call: TRBJ1-2
clone_size: many
cdr3_aa: CASTHPSDKNYGYTF
cdr3_nt: TGTGCCAGCACCCATCCCTCGGACAAAAACTATGGCTACACCTTC

v_call: TRBV27
d_call: -
j_call: TRBJ2-7
clone_size: -
cdr3_aa: CASNPSAGSYEQYF
cdr3_nt: TGTGCCAGCAATCCCTCGGCGGGCTCGTACGAGCAGTACTTC

v_call: TRBV4-1
d_call: TRBD2
j_call: TRBJ2-2
clone_size: many
cdr3_aa: CASSRGLAGVPGELFF
cdr3_nt: TGCGCCAGCAGCCGCGGACTAGCGGGAGTCCCCGGGGAGCTGTTTTTT

v_call: TRBV7-6
d_call: TRBD2
j_call: TRBJ2-2
clone_size: -
cdr3_aa: CASSLPSGGTGELFF
cdr3_nt: TGTGCCAGCAGCTTGCCTAGCGGGGGTACCGGGGAGCTGTTTTTT

v_call: TRBV7-9
d_call: -
j_call: TRBJ1-6
clone_size: many
cdr3_aa: CASSPSTAGSPLHF
cdr3_nt: TGTGCCAGCAGCCCTTCTACAGCCGGGTCACCCCTCCACTTT

v_call: TRBV10-2
d_call: TRBD1
j_call: TRBJ1-1
clone_size: many
cdr3_aa: CASSENRDSTEAFF
cdr3_nt: TGCGCCAGCAGTGAGAACAGGGACAGCACTGAAGCTTTCTTT

v_call: TRBV11-2
d_call: -
j_call: TRBJ2-1
clone_size: many
cdr3_aa: CASSLDPWTSSYNEQFF
cdr3_nt: TGTGCCAGCAGCTTAGATCCCTGGACGAGCTCCTACAATGAGCAGTTCTTC

v_call: TRBV18
d_call: -
j_call: TRBJ1-6
clone_size: many
cdr3_aa: CASSPPGRNSPLHF
cdr3_nt: TGTGCCAGCTCACCACCCGGTCGGAATTCACCCCTCCACTTT

v_call: TRBV3-1
d_call: -
j_call: TRBJ2-1
clone_size: many
cdr3_aa: CASSQLSRRSYNEQFF
cdr3_nt: TGTGCCAGCAGCCAATTATCGCGGCGCTCCTACAATGAGCAGTTCTTC

v_call: TRBV18
d_call: TRBD1
j_call: TRBJ1-4
clone_size: many
cdr3_aa: CASSQRSGQGATNEKLFF
cdr3_nt: TGTGCCAGCTCACAACGGTCGGGACAGGGGGCAACTAATGAAAAACTGTTTTTT

v_call: TRBV5-1
d_call: TRBD1
j_call: TRBJ1-2
clone_size: many
cdr3_aa: CASSQINRGGYTF
cdr3_nt: TGCGCCAGCAGCCAAATCAACAGGGGTGGCTACACCTTC

v_call: TRBV5-5
d_call: -
j_call: TRBJ2-6
clone_size: many
cdr3_aa: CASSFLPFGFSGANVLTF
cdr3_nt: TGTGCCAGCAGCTTTCTCCCTTTTGGTTTCTCTGGGGCCAACGTCCTGACTTTC

v_call: TRBV5-1
d_call: TRBD2
j_call: TRBJ2-3
clone_size: many
cdr3_aa: CASSSGLHIDTQYF
cdr3_nt: TGCGCCAGCAGCTCGGGACTACATATAGATACGCAGTATTTT

v_call: TRBV6-1
d_call: TRBD2
j_call: TRBJ2-7
clone_size: -
cdr3_aa: CASLASGSCYEQYF
cdr3_nt: TGTGCCAGCTTGGCTAGCGGTAGCTGCTACGAGCAGTACTTC

v_call: TRBV5-1
d_call: -
j_call: TRBJ2-7
clone_size: many
cdr3_aa: CASSPGENEQYF
cdr3_nt: TGCGCCAGCAGCCCCGGGGAGAACGAGCAGTACTTC

v_call: TRBV19
d_call: -
j_call: TRBJ1-5
clone_size: many
cdr3_aa: CASSMEEDRNQPQHF
cdr3_nt: TGTGCCAGTAGTATGGAGGAAGATCGCAATCAGCCCCAGCATTTT

v_call: TRBV11-3
d_call: TRBD2
j_call: TRBJ2-1
clone_size: many
cdr3_aa: CASSLVSRLAEGNNEQFF
cdr3_nt: TGTGCCAGCAGCTTAGTGTCCCGACTAGCGGAAGGGAACAATGAGCAGTTCTTC

v_call: TRBV7-6
d_call: -
j_call: TRBJ2-3
clone_size: many
cdr3_aa: CASSLGMGTTDTQYF
cdr3_nt: TGTGCCAGCAGCTTAGGAATGGGGACCACAGATACGCAGTATTTT

v_call: TRBV5-1
d_call: TRBD2
j_call: TRBJ2-3
clone_size: many
cdr3_aa: CASSLVGGGATDTQYF
cdr3_nt: TGCGCCAGCAGCTTGGTTGGCGGGGGGGCCACAGATACGCAGTATTTT

v_call: TRBV20-1
d_call: -
j_call: TRBJ1-5
clone_size: many
cdr3_aa: CSATGTRYQPQHF
cdr3_nt: TGCAGTGCGACCGGGACGAGGTATCAGCCCCAGCATTTT

v_call: TRBV7-3
d_call: TRBD1
j_call: TRBJ1-2
clone_size: -
cdr3_aa: CARRPGQGAVRSF
cdr3_nt: TGTGCCAGGCGGCCTGGACAGGGGGCGGTTCGTTCCTTC

v_call: TRBV6-5
d_call: -
j_call: TRBJ1-2
clone_size: many
cdr3_aa: CASRQEGGYGYTF
cdr3_nt: TGTGCCAGCAGACAGGAGGGGGGCTATGGCTACACCTTC

v_call: TRBV20-1
d_call: -
j_call: TRBJ2-7
clone_size: -
cdr3_aa: CSAERTTHGREQYF
cdr3_nt: TGCAGTGCTGAGCGGACGACCCATGGTCGGGAGCAGTACTTC

v_call: TRBV4-2
d_call: TRBD2
j_call: TRBJ2-3
clone_size: -
cdr3_aa: CASSHLQTSGGSTDTQYF
cdr3_nt: TGTGCCAGCAGCCACTTGCAGACTAGCGGGGGAAGCACAGATACGCAGTATTTT